The TCR beta chain described here comes from a study of siplizumab effects on memory and regulatory T cells. Generated by immunoSEQ multiplex PCR, the TCRdb table keeps only in-frame clones and is missing some. The sample yields about 100,000 clones, 91% seen once. Trimming cost V 5 bases and J 8 bases, with 16 bases left between them. Germline V gives CDR1 MDHEN, CDR2 SYDVKM. This CDR3 comprises 14 residues. The sequence was obtained from a human donor in good health. The chain uses TRBV28 and TRBJ2-1, with D tentatively TRBD2 (5 bases). Sequenced input: CD4+ T cells sorted from blood. CDR3 DNA sequence: TGTGCCAGCAGTACACGACTACTAGGGTATGAGCAGTTCTTC. Translated, it gives CASSTRLLGYEQFF.